The 20 T cell receptor beta chains reported below all come from one sample, sequenced in a study of T cell repertoires in cytomegalovirus infection. TCRdb passed the reads through MiXCR, listing each CDR3 protein once. This sample has 70,000 to 95,000 distinct CDR3 sequences; around 32% occur once, and the top ten carry about three quarters. The antigens of these receptors remain unknown. The sample was CD8+ T cells from cultured PBMCs, taken from culture after CMV antigen stimulation. All receptors come from a human donor in good health (CMV status not recorded). Some clones in this sample may be carry-over from other donors' samples.

The V call is TRBV11-1, the J call TRBJ1-2; tentatively, D is TRBD1 (5 bases). V was trimmed by 6 bases and J by 3 bases, leaving 14 bases between them. CDR3 size: 14 residues. Germline CDR1 reads SGHAT; CDR2 reads FQDESV (reference sequence). This chain's CDR3 is CASSNTGTDYGYTF. The CDR3 DNA is TGTGCCAGCAGTAATACCGGGACGGACTATGGCTACACCTTC.

This sequence joins TRBV2 and TRBJ1-6; D gene unclear. Germline V gene sequence: CDR1 SNHLY, CDR2 FYNNEI. Trimming stripped 2 bases from V and 14 bases from J, with 10 bases between. The CDR3 spans 12 residues. The CDR3 loop is CASSESRLSLHF. The CDR3 DNA sequence: TGTGCCAGCAGTGAATCTCGTCTATCCCTCCACTTT.

V usage is TRBV5-4 and J usage is TRBJ2-5; D unclear. The V end was cut by 1 base, the J end by 1 base, with 8 bases between. The CDR3 length is 14 residues. The germline V gene encodes CDR1 SGHNT and CDR2 YYREEE (reference sequence). The CDR3 protein is CASSLWLFQETQYF. The CDR3 region has the DNA TGTGCCAGCAGCTTGTGGCTGTTCCAAGAGACCCAGTACTTC.

This clonotype has only a few counts. The chain carries TRBV27 and TRBJ2-7; TRBD2 matches at 8 bases. Germline-derived CDR1 and CDR2 are MNHEY and SMNVEV (reference sequence). V was pared by 5 bases and J by 2 bases, with 11 bases of the junction left unmatched. The CDR3 is 16 residues long. Here the CDR3 DNA reads TGTGCCAGCAGTGAAGTCGGCGGGGGGTTCCCCTACGAGCAGTACTTC. Translation: CASSEVGGGFPYEQYF.

J is TRBJ1-2 and V is TRBV12-3 or TRBV12-4; D is possibly TRBD1 (5 bases). V was pared by 7 bases and J by 5 bases, with 11 bases between. The CDR3 loop spans 12 amino acids. CDR3 residues: CASTRDVYGYTF. CDR3 nucleotide sequence: TGTGCCAGCACCAGGGACGTTTATGGCTACACCTTC.

The J gene is TRBJ2-7, the V gene TRBV19; no firm D call. Germline assignment: CDR1 LNHDA and CDR2 SQIVND (reference sequence). V lost 2 bases to trimming and J lost 3 bases, with 11 bases between them. This CDR3 comprises 14 residues. CDR3 bases: TGTGCCAGTAGTATACGAGGCGAATTCTACGAGCAGTACTTC. Translation: CASSIRGEFYEQYF. The full variable domain, with the rest looked up from reference TRBV19 and TRBJ2-7, is DGGITQSPKYLFRKEGQNVTLSCEQNLNHDAMYWYRQDPGQGLRLIYYSQIVNDFQKGDIAEGYSVSREKKESFPLTVTSAQKNPTAFYLCASSIRGEFYEQYFGPGTRLTVT.

This clonotype showed up just a few times. The rearrangement links TRBV6-2 or TRBV6-3 to TRBJ2-7; 7 nucleotides agree with TRBD1. The V gene end was trimmed by 5 bases and the J gene end by 3 bases; junction bases not matched to a gene: 4. Germline CDR1 reads MNHEY; CDR2 reads SVGEGT. CDR3 length equals 13 residues. The CDR3 sequence: CASSDRVSYEQYF. DNA of the CDR3: TGTGCCAGCAGTGACAGGGTCAGCTACGAGCAGTACTTC.

This clonotype was observed a few times. J is TRBJ1-2 and V is TRBV6-1, with D possibly being TRBD1 (6 bases). Germline CDR1 is MNHNS and CDR2 is SASEGT. Trimming pared 5 bases from V and 8 bases from J, leaving 21 bases between. The CDR3 consists of 15 residues. CDR3 DNA: TGTGCCAGCAGTCGAACGACAGGCGGGGCCCGGGGCTACACCTTC. This gives the protein CASSRTTGGARGYTF.

The chain couples TRBV12-3 or TRBV12-4 to TRBJ1-2, with 10 bases matching TRBD1. Trimming took 6 bases from V and 1 from J; bases not matched to a gene: 11. The CDR3 is made up of 17 amino acids. CDR3 amino acids: CASSHRDRGFINYGYTF. The DNA of the CDR3 is TGTGCCAGCAGCCACCGGGACAGGGGATTTATTAACTATGGCTACACCTTC.

This clonotype came up many times. The V gene is TRBV7-2, the J gene TRBJ2-1; TRBD2 aligns across 7 bases. The germline V gene has CDR1 SGHTA and CDR2 FQGNSA. There are 15 residues in the CDR3. V gave up 2 bases and J gave up 4 bases; unmatched junction bases: 5. The CDR3 region has the DNA TGTGCCAGCAGCTTACGACCCGGGGGGTACAATGAGCAGTTCTTC. Residues: CASSLRPGGYNEQFF. The variable domain in full, with the rest retrieved from reference TRBV7-2 and TRBJ2-1, is GAGVSQSPSNKVTEKGKDVELRCDPISGHTALYWYRQSLGQGLEFLIYFQGNSAPDKSGLPSDRFSAERTGGSVSTLTIQRTQQEDSAVYLCASSLRPGGYNEQFFGPGTRLTVL.

This clonotype was seen more than once but under ten times. The chain employs TRBV7-8 and TRBJ1-2; perhaps TRBD1 as D (6 bases). The CDR3 is made up of 14 amino acids. Trimming took off 5 bases at V and 6 bases at J, with 16 bases between the two ends. The V gene's germline CDR1 is SGHVS and CDR2 FQNEAQ. The CDR3 loop reads CASSRPGQLNGYTF. CDR3 DNA sequence: TGTGCCAGCAGCCGACCGGGACAACTCAATGGCTACACCTTC.

The chain links TRBV25-1 to TRBJ2-1; 7 positions match TRBD2. There are 14 residues in the CDR3. V shed 6 bases and J 9 bases; nucleotides not matched to a gene: 11. The germline V gene has CDR1 MGHDK and CDR2 SYGVNS. CDR3 sequence reads: CASSVAGSRGEQFF. The DNA of the CDR3 is TGTGCCAGCAGCGTAGCGGGCTCCAGAGGTGAGCAGTTCTTC.

The J gene is TRBJ2-1, the V gene TRBV7-3; 8 bases match TRBD2. After removal of 0 bases from V and 4 bases from J, the junction contained 8 bases not matched to a gene. This CDR3 spans 17 amino acids. Germline-derived CDR1 and CDR2 are SGHTA and FQGTGA. The CDR3 region is CASSLTVGGGPYNEQFF. The CDR3 nucleotides read TGTGCCAGCAGCTTAACGGTCGGCGGGGGGCCTTACAATGAGCAGTTCTTC.

V gene TRBV5-1 combines with J gene TRBJ1-1; TRBD1 aligns across 7 bases. Germline CDR1 SGHRS, CDR2 YFSETQ. This CDR3 spans 16 amino acids. V gave up 0 bases and J gave up 2 bases; unmatched junction bases: 7. The CDR3 reads CASSLAGTVLNTEAFF. CDR3 sequence (DNA): TGCGCCAGCAGCTTGGCCGGGACAGTGCTTAACACTGAAGCTTTCTTT.

The chain uses TRBV27 and TRBJ2-5; 8 nucleotides align to TRBD1. The CDR3 is 16 amino acids. The V gene end was trimmed by 5 bases and the J gene end by 1 base; junction bases not matched to a gene: 9. Germline V gives CDR1 MNHEY, CDR2 SMNVEV (reference sequence). The chain's CDR3 is CASSRGTGGAQETQYF. The CDR3 coding sequence is TGTGCCAGCAGTCGCGGGACAGGAGGGGCCCAAGAGACCCAGTACTTC.

This clonotype was observed a handful of times. The CDR3 is CASSFSPSGADGYTF. The CDR3 region has the DNA TGTGCCAGCAGTTTCTCCCCCAGCGGGGCGGATGGCTACACCTTC. The rearrangement joins TRBV28 to TRBJ1-2; TRBD1 is a possible D gene (5 bases). V lost 3 bases and J lost 6, with 17 bases in between. Germline CDR1 MDHEN, CDR2 SYDVKM. This CDR3 is built from 15 residues.

The CDR3, as DNA: TGTGCCAGCAGAGCGTACAATGAGCAGTTCTTC. Amino acid sequence: CASRAYNEQFF. The chain uses TRBV25-1 and TRBJ2-1; unclear D gene. The V end lost 6 bases, the J end lost 4 bases, and 4 bases lay between the germline ends. This CDR3 region has 11 residues. The germline V gene has CDR1 MGHDK and CDR2 SYGVNS. Full variable domain (outside the CDR3, taken from reference TRBV25-1 and TRBJ2-1): EADIYQTPRYLVIGTGKKITLECSQTMGHDKMYWYQQDPGMELHLIHYSYGVNSTEKGDLSSESTVSRIRTEHFPLTLESARPSHTSQYLCASRAYNEQFFGPGTRLTVL.

The V and J genes are TRBV7-6 and TRBJ1-1, with D possibly TRBD1 on 5 matching bases. CDR1 is SGHVS, CDR2 FNYEAQ, per germline. The V end lost 1 base, the J end lost 3 bases, and 12 bases lay between the germline ends. The CDR3 length is 15 residues. CDR3: CASSLVPGLDTEAFF. The CDR3 DNA sequence: TGTGCCAGCAGCTTAGTTCCAGGGTTGGACACTGAAGCTTTCTTT.

On this clonotype: A read error may account for a junction end that differs from germline. The chain recombines TRBV7-4 with TRBJ2-7; D possibly uses TRBD1 or TRBD2 (5 bases each). Germline V gene sequence: CDR1 SGHVT, CDR2 SQSDAQ. The CDR3 spans 12 residues. CDR3 protein: CLTGPDSYEQYF. DNA for the CDR3: TGCCTAACGGGGCCCGATTCCTACGAGCAGTACTTC.

This chain uses TRBV5-4 with TRBJ2-1; D is unclear. Germline CDR1 and CDR2: SGHNT and YYREEE (reference sequence). Trimming shortened V by 4 bases and J by 5 bases, and 10 bases separated the two germline ends. The length of the CDR3 is 13 residues. The CDR3 coding sequence is TGTGCCAGCAGCATCGGACCAAACAATGAGCAGTTCTTC. Translated, it gives CASSIGPNNEQFF.